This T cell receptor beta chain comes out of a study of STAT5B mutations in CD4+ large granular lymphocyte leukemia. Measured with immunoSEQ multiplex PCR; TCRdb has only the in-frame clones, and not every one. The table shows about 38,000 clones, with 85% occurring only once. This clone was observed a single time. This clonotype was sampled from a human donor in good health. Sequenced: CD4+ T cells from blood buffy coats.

The CDR3 loop is CASSQDPLNIQYF. The CDR3 nucleotides are TGTGCCAGCAGCCAAGATCCCCTAAACATTCAGTACTTC. The chain combines TRBV5-4 with TRBJ2-4; D unresolved. CDR1 is SGHNT, CDR2 YYREEE, per germline (reference sequence). The CDR3 runs to 13 residues. The ends were cut back, 4 bases at V and 6 bases at J, with 11 bases in the middle.